This T cell receptor (beta chain) was captured in a study of cytomegalovirus exposure and HLA in healthy donors. The overall study: There were roughly 110 million unique TCR beta sequences, drawn from about 180 million T cells, in an earlier analysis. Study-level points and caveats: Several of the most significant clusters appeared, in a later analysis, to be linked to common viral pathogens. The study carried out a later analysis of TCR beta sequences. It associated some 18,000 of them with specific HLA alleles at a false discovery rate of 0.05.

Concerning this clone itself: Its antigen is not identified.

Germline CDR1 MNHEY, CDR2 SMNVEV (reference sequence). The CDR3 runs to 13 residues. V was pared by 6 bases and J by 7 bases, with 13 bases between. Vbeta (60) and Jbeta (13) primers were used in the PCR. Using immunoSEQ multiplex PCR, the repertoire was profiled, and TCRdb retains in-frame clones only, with some absent. Here the sample spans roughly 100,000 clones, roughly 60% being singletons. All donors participated as healthy donors of bone marrow. The sequence was obtained from a human donor in good health. Source material: PBMCs. This rearrangement joins TRBV27 to TRBJ2-1, with a possible D match to TRBD1 (6 bases). CDR3 in amino acids: CASSSLRGNEQFF. In nucleotides, the CDR3 is TGTGCCAGCAGCTCCCTTAGGGGGAATGAGCAGTTCTTC.